This T cell receptor beta chain appears in the sequencing data of a study of somatic mutations in cytotoxic T cells in rheumatoid arthritis. Germline lookup yields CDR1 SGDLS and CDR2 YYNGEE. CDR3 length: 14 residues. Between the trimmed V and J ends, which lost 0 bases and 5 bases, there was a span of 11 bases. Sequencing used immunoSEQ multiplex PCR; TCRdb keeps in-frame clones, though not all of them. The table records roughly 16,000 clones, around 80% of them present only once. Sequencing was carried out using CD8+ T cells sorted from blood. The receptor was isolated from a woman in her forties or fifties with rheumatoid arthritis. V gene TRBV9 combines with J gene TRBJ2-5; no clear D. Written as DNA, the CDR3 is TGTGCCAGCAGCGTAGGTCAGCCCGGGGAGACCCAGTACTTC. Translating it yields CASSVGQPGETQYF.